The sequence of this T cell receptor beta chain was determined in a study of blood T cell repertoires in COVID-19. Overall study context: Some COVID-19 samples were acute and others convalescent; all came from the United States, Italy and Spain. T cells, B-cell-depleted T cells, or PBMCs supplied cDNA or gDNA.

The repertoire was sequenced with immunoSEQ multiplex PCR; TCRdb's copy has only in-frame clones and lacks some. The sample carries approximately 330,000 clones, 87% recorded once. Germline loops: CDR1 SGHVS, CDR2 FNYEAQ. V was clipped by 1 base and J by 2 bases; unmatched bases: 4. This CDR3 is 15 amino acids long. Seattle researchers signed up patients amid active infection and tracked them longitudinally. The TCR originated in a man under 40 with COVID-19, enrolled during active disease. The V gene is TRBV7-6, the J gene TRBJ2-7; 8 bases match TRBD1. Sequencing was carried out using peripheral blood. The CDR3 loop reads CASSLEDRATYEQYF. In DNA form, the CDR3 reads TGTGCCAGCAGCTTAGAGGACAGGGCCACCTACGAGCAGTACTTC.